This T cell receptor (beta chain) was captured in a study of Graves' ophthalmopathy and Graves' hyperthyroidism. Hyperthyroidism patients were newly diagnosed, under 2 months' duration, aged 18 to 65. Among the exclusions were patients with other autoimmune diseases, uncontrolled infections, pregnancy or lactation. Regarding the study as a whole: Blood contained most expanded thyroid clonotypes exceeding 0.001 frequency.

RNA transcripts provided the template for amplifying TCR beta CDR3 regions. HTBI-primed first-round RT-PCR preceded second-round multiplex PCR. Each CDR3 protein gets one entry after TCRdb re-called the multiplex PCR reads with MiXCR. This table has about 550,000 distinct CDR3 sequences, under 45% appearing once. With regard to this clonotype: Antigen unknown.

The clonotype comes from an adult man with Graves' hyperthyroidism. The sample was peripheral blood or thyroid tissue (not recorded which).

In DNA form, the CDR3 reads TGCAGCGTAGACGTGACGGCCAACACTGAAGCTTTCTTT. Translated: CSVDVTANTEAFF. This rearrangement joins TRBV29-1 to TRBJ1-1; no firm D call. The germline V and J ends were trimmed by 6 bases and 2 bases, with 13 bases remaining between them. The CDR3 is 13 residues long. The germline CDR1 and CDR2 sequences are SQVTM and ANQGSEA.